The rows below give T cell receptor beta chains drawn from one sample of a study of shared clonotypes between healthy human individuals. TCRdb's copy holds only in-frame clones and misses some; the assay was immunoSEQ multiplex PCR. The repertoire includes some 200,000 clones, over 60% of them detected once, and over 8.5% sits in the top ten. The material sequenced was memory CD4+ T cells sorted from blood. The receptor set was obtained from a man aged 25 to 45 in good health. The CDR3 runs from the conserved cysteine through the conserved F or W. Each record gives: V gene, clone size, D gene, J gene, CDR3 protein, CDR3 DNA. The D gene is left open where the match is weak. Clone size is given for some rows only: seen once, a few or many times, or a class if the clone is expanded.

V gene: TRBV14
clone size: .
D gene: .
J gene: TRBJ2-7
CDR3 protein: CAKNRTAVTYEQYF
CDR3 DNA: TGTGCCAAAAATCGGACAGCAGTCACCTACGAGCAGTACTTC

V gene: TRBV7-9
clone size: .
D gene: TRBD1
J gene: TRBJ2-5
CDR3 protein: CASSRMTGGETQYF
CDR3 DNA: TGTGCCAGCAGCCGGATGACAGGGGGAGAGACCCAGTACTTC

V gene: TRBV4-2
clone size: .
D gene: .
J gene: TRBJ2-1
CDR3 protein: CASSQGSGGIYNEQFF
CDR3 DNA: TGTGCCAGCAGCCAAGGTTCGGGCGGGATCTACAATGAGCAGTTCTTC

V gene: TRBV5-1
clone size: .
D gene: TRBD1
J gene: TRBJ2-1
CDR3 protein: CASAASGTAYNEQFF
CDR3 DNA: TGCGCCAGCGCTGCGTCCGGGACAGCCTACAATGAGCAGTTCTTC

V gene: TRBV5-1
clone size: few
D gene: .
J gene: TRBJ2-1
CDR3 protein: CASSDQGGAYNEQFF
CDR3 DNA: TGCGCCAGCAGCGACCAGGGGGGAGCCTACAATGAGCAGTTCTTC

V gene: TRBV21-1
clone size: .
D gene: .
J gene: TRBJ1-5
CDR3 protein: CASSTKQGRNQPQHF
CDR3 DNA: TGTGCCAGCAGCACTAAACAGGGCCGCAATCAGCCCCAGCATTTT

V gene: TRBV29-1
clone size: .
D gene: .
J gene: TRBJ2-5
CDR3 protein: CSVIRSTQETQYF
CDR3 DNA: TGCAGCGTTATAAGGAGTACACAAGAGACCCAGTACTTC

V gene: TRBV5-4
clone size: .
D gene: .
J gene: TRBJ2-3
CDR3 protein: CASSQSDTDTQYF
CDR3 DNA: TGTGCCAGCAGCCAATCGGATACGGATACGCAGTATTTT

V gene: TRBV5-1
clone size: .
D gene: .
J gene: TRBJ2-2
CDR3 protein: CASSLTGLGELFF
CDR3 DNA: TGCGCCAGCAGCTTGACGGGTCTCGGGGAGCTGTTTTTT

V gene: TRBV25-1
clone size: .
D gene: .
J gene: TRBJ2-2
CDR3 protein: CASSEAAGRTNTGELFF
CDR3 DNA: TGTGCCAGCAGTGAAGCTGCGGGACGGACGAACACCGGGGAGCTGTTTTTT

V gene: TRBV10-2
clone size: .
D gene: .
J gene: TRBJ1-3
CDR3 protein: CASIGQRGVGNTIYF
CDR3 DNA: TGCGCCAGCATCGGACAGAGAGGTGTCGGAAACACCATATATTTT

V gene: TRBV6-5
clone size: .
D gene: TRBD1
J gene: TRBJ2-7
CDR3 protein: CASSPSGQGLEQYF
CDR3 DNA: TGTGCCAGCAGTCCAAGCGGACAGGGGCTCGAGCAGTACTTC

V gene: TRBV7-2
clone size: few
D gene: .
J gene: TRBJ2-7
CDR3 protein: CASSSGHPEQYF
CDR3 DNA: TGTGCCAGCAGCTCTGGACACCCTGAGCAGTACTTC

V gene: TRBV28
clone size: .
D gene: .
J gene: TRBJ2-5
CDR3 protein: CASRDSLPGTQYF
CDR3 DNA: TGTGCCAGCAGGGACAGTCTCCCGGGGACCCAGTACTTC

V gene: TRBV7-2
clone size: .
D gene: .
J gene: TRBJ2-1
CDR3 protein: CASSSPTGKASGYNEQFF
CDR3 DNA: TGTGCCAGCAGCTCACCGACAGGGAAGGCTAGCGGGTACAATGAGCAGTTCTTC

V gene: TRBV11-2
clone size: .
D gene: .
J gene: TRBJ1-1
CDR3 protein: CASSTGTSMNTEAFF
CDR3 DNA: TGTGCCAGCAGCACGGGGACTTCAATGAACACTGAAGCTTTCTTT

V gene: TRBV20-1
clone size: few
D gene: .
J gene: TRBJ2-1
CDR3 protein: CSALVNEQFF
CDR3 DNA: TGCAGTGCTTTAGTAAATGAGCAGTTCTTC

V gene: TRBV6-5
clone size: medium-sized
D gene: .
J gene: TRBJ2-7
CDR3 protein: CASSNYGSTYEQYF
CDR3 DNA: TGTGCCAGCTCAAACTACGGGTCCACATACGAGCAGTACTTC

V gene: TRBV5-4
clone size: once
D gene: .
J gene: TRBJ2-3
CDR3 protein: CASSPDRTDTQYF
CDR3 DNA: TGTGCCAGCAGCCCCGATCGCACAGATACGCAGTATTTT

V gene: TRBV15
clone size: .
D gene: .
J gene: TRBJ2-3
CDR3 protein: CATSRDLRGDYTDTQYF
CDR3 DNA: TGTGCCACCAGCAGAGATCTAAGGGGCGACTACACAGATACGCAGTATTTT

V gene: TRBV7-6
clone size: .
D gene: .
J gene: TRBJ2-5
CDR3 protein: CASNTGTSGETQYF
CDR3 DNA: TGTGCCAGCAACACCGGGACATCGGGAGAGACCCAGTACTTC

V gene: TRBV4-2
clone size: few
D gene: TRBD2
J gene: TRBJ2-1
CDR3 protein: CASSQKTSGDNEQFF
CDR3 DNA: TGTGCCAGCAGCCAAAAGACTAGCGGGGACAATGAGCAGTTCTTC

V gene: TRBV11-2
clone size: .
D gene: TRBD1
J gene: TRBJ1-2
CDR3 protein: CASSPAGTGYGYTF
CDR3 DNA: TGTGCCAGCAGCCCCGCCGGGACAGGCTATGGCTACACCTTC

V gene: TRBV5-1
clone size: .
D gene: TRBD1
J gene: TRBJ1-1
CDR3 protein: CASREQGVTEAFF
CDR3 DNA: TGCGCCAGCAGGGAACAGGGGGTTACTGAAGCTTTCTTT

V gene: TRBV7-9
clone size: many
D gene: TRBD1
J gene: TRBJ2-2
CDR3 protein: CASRQRGQDTGELFF
CDR3 DNA: TGTGCCAGCAGACAGAGGGGACAGGACACCGGGGAGCTGTTTTTT

V gene: TRBV7-2
clone size: .
D gene: .
J gene: TRBJ2-4
CDR3 protein: CASSLDASRAKNIQYF
CDR3 DNA: TGTGCCAGCAGCTTAGACGCGTCACGGGCCAAAAACATTCAGTACTTC

V gene: TRBV27
clone size: .
D gene: TRBD2
J gene: TRBJ2-3
CDR3 protein: CASSHRPRLAGFTGGADTQYF
CDR3 DNA: TGTGCCAGCAGTCACCGTCCCCGGCTAGCGGGTTTCACCGGTGGAGCAGATACGCAGTATTTT

V gene: TRBV27
clone size: .
D gene: TRBD1
J gene: TRBJ2-3
CDR3 protein: CASSFWAGGLADTQYF
CDR3 DNA: TGTGCCAGCAGTTTTTGGGCAGGGGGTCTCGCAGATACGCAGTATTTT

V gene: TRBV16
clone size: .
D gene: .
J gene: TRBJ2-3
CDR3 protein: CASSQSLRTDTQYF
CDR3 DNA: TGTGCCAGCAGCCAATCACTTCGCACAGATACGCAGTATTTT

V gene: TRBV7-6
clone size: .
D gene: TRBD2
J gene: TRBJ2-2
CDR3 protein: CASSFTGGPGTGELFF
CDR3 DNA: TGTGCCAGCAGCTTTACGGGAGGGCCGGGAACCGGGGAGCTGTTTTTT

V gene: TRBV7-9
clone size: .
D gene: .
J gene: TRBJ2-7
CDR3 protein: CASSPSSVSYEQYF
CDR3 DNA: TGTGCCAGCAGCCCGTCCTCCGTCAGCTACGAGCAGTACTTC

V gene: TRBV28
clone size: few
D gene: .
J gene: TRBJ2-7
CDR3 protein: CASSSLGVSYYEQYF
CDR3 DNA: TGTGCCAGCAGTTCCCTAGGGGTGTCCTACTACGAGCAGTACTTC

V gene: TRBV28
clone size: few
D gene: TRBD1
J gene: TRBJ1-5
CDR3 protein: CASSQPQGQRGHF
CDR3 DNA: TGTGCCAGCAGTCAACCCCAGGGACAGAGAGGGCATTTT

V gene: TRBV4-3
clone size: .
D gene: TRBD1
J gene: TRBJ1-4
CDR3 protein: CASSQLPGQGQKLFF
CDR3 DNA: TGCGCCAGCAGCCAACTACCAGGACAGGGGCAAAAACTGTTTTTT

V gene: TRBV15
clone size: few
D gene: .
J gene: TRBJ1-2
CDR3 protein: CATSREYSGDEYGYTF
CDR3 DNA: TGTGCCACCAGCAGAGAATATTCAGGAGACGAGTATGGCTACACCTTC

V gene: TRBV10-1
clone size: .
D gene: TRBD1
J gene: TRBJ2-5
CDR3 protein: CASSRDSQETQYF
CDR3 DNA: TGCGCCAGCAGTAGGGACAGCCAAGAGACCCAGTACTTC

V gene: TRBV10-3
clone size: few
D gene: .
J gene: TRBJ1-5
CDR3 protein: CAISGTDNQPQHF
CDR3 DNA: TGTGCCATCAGTGGGACAGACAATCAGCCCCAGCATTTT

V gene: TRBV5-4
clone size: .
D gene: TRBD1
J gene: TRBJ2-2
CDR3 protein: CASRRGTGGVTGELFF
CDR3 DNA: TGTGCCAGCAGGCGGGGCACAGGGGGAGTCACCGGGGAGCTGTTTTTT

V gene: TRBV28
clone size: .
D gene: TRBD2
J gene: TRBJ2-6
CDR3 protein: CASRVSGGGANVLTF
CDR3 DNA: TGTGCCAGCCGAGTCTCGGGAGGTGGGGCCAACGTCCTGACTTTC

V gene: TRBV5-6
clone size: .
D gene: TRBD2
J gene: TRBJ2-3
CDR3 protein: CASSLKASGSADTQYF
CDR3 DNA: TGTGCCAGCAGCTTGAAGGCTAGCGGGAGTGCAGATACGCAGTATTTT

V gene: TRBV28
clone size: .
D gene: TRBD2
J gene: TRBJ2-7
CDR3 protein: CASRAGVYEQYF
CDR3 DNA: TGTGCCAGCAGGGCGGGAGTCTACGAGCAGTACTTC

V gene: TRBV6-1
clone size: once
D gene: .
J gene: TRBJ1-1
CDR3 protein: CATLGRYRAFF
CDR3 DNA: TGTGCCACCCTTGGCAGGTATAGGGCTTTCTTT

V gene: TRBV28
clone size: few
D gene: .
J gene: TRBJ1-5
CDR3 protein: CASSPIGGVKDQPQHF
CDR3 DNA: TGTGCCAGCAGTCCCATCGGGGGAGTTAAGGATCAGCCCCAGCATTTT

V gene: TRBV13
clone size: few
D gene: .
J gene: TRBJ1-4
CDR3 protein: CASRYSAIKWETNEKLFF
CDR3 DNA: TGTGCCAGCAGATATAGCGCAATCAAGTGGGAAACTAATGAAAAACTGTTTTTT

V gene: TRBV27
clone size: .
D gene: .
J gene: TRBJ2-1
CDR3 protein: CASTPPGLGRGGDEQFF
CDR3 DNA: TGTGCCAGCACCCCCCCTGGCCTGGGAAGAGGCGGGGATGAGCAGTTCTTC

V gene: TRBV9
clone size: few
D gene: TRBD2
J gene: TRBJ2-3
CDR3 protein: CASSAPQGLREGGDTQYF
CDR3 DNA: TGTGCCAGCAGCGCCCCCCAGGGGTTGCGGGAGGGCGGAGATACGCAGTATTTT

V gene: TRBV5-1
clone size: .
D gene: .
J gene: TRBJ2-7
CDR3 protein: CASSLAVGVYEQYF
CDR3 DNA: TGCGCCAGCAGCTTGGCCGTCGGAGTCTACGAGCAGTACTTC

V gene: TRBV9
clone size: .
D gene: TRBD2
J gene: TRBJ2-1
CDR3 protein: CASSAGLAGGTPYNEQFF
CDR3 DNA: TGTGCCAGCAGCGCAGGACTAGCGGGAGGGACCCCCTACAATGAGCAGTTCTTC

V gene: TRBV6-6
clone size: many
D gene: TRBD1
J gene: TRBJ1-5
CDR3 protein: CASSYDGQGGQPQHF
CDR3 DNA: TGTGCCAGCAGTTACGATGGACAGGGAGGTCAGCCCCAGCATTTT

V gene: TRBV28
clone size: once
D gene: .
J gene: TRBJ2-7
CDR3 protein: CASLQQLPTYEQYF
CDR3 DNA: TGTGCCAGCCTACAACAGCTTCCTACCTACGAGCAGTACTTC